The 24 T cell receptor beta chains reported below all come from one sample, sequenced in a study of brain metastases from non-small cell lung cancer. TCRdb keeps only in-frame clones here, not all; method: immunoSEQ multiplex PCR. The sample holds 15,000 or so clones; approximately 83% are singletons and the top ten take 7.5% to 8%. Sequenced material: primary lung tumor tissue. These receptors were obtained from a donor at least 40 years old with non-small cell lung cancer.

This clone was recorded only once. The chain couples TRBV30 to TRBJ1-1, with D possibly matching TRBD1 (5 bases). CDR1 is GTSNPN, CDR2 SVGIG, per germline (reference sequence). The ends were cut back, 0 bases at V and 7 bases at J, with 12 bases in the middle. The CDR3 consists of 13 residues. The CDR3 DNA sequence: TGTGCCTGGAGTGTAAGGAGGGGCTATGAAGCTTTCTTT. Protein: CAWSVRRGYEAFF.

V gene TRBV19 combines with J gene TRBJ2-7; TRBD2 matches 11 bases. Germline V gives CDR1 LNHDA, CDR2 SQIVND (reference sequence). This CDR3 is built from 13 residues. The J segment lost 9 bases and the V segment lost 5 bases, leaving 6 bases of the junction unmatched. The CDR3 sequence: CASSAGLAGTQYV. The CDR3 nucleotides are TGTGCCAGTAGTGCAGGACTAGCGGGCACGCAGTACGTC.

V is TRBV18 and J is TRBJ1-1; possible D gene TRBD1, 6 bases. The V gene's germline CDR1 is KGHSH and CDR2 LQKENI. V was trimmed by 3 bases and J by 0 bases, leaving 14 bases between them. This CDR3 has 16 amino acids. CDR3 amino acids: CASSPTGPPMNTEAFF. CDR3 nucleotides: TGTGCCAGCTCACCTACAGGGCCCCCTATGAACACTGAAGCTTTCTTT. Full variable domain (rest looked up from reference TRBV18 and TRBJ1-1): NAGVMQNPRHLVRRRGQEARLRCSPMKGHSHVYWYRQLPEEGLKFMVYLQKENIIDESGMPKERFSAEFPKEGPSILRIQQVVRGDSAAYFCASSPTGPPMNTEAFFGQGTRLTVV.

The chain carries TRBV24-1 and TRBJ2-1, with D possibly called TRBD1 or TRBD2 (5 bases each). The CDR3 is 15 residues long. Per germline, CDR1 KGHDR and CDR2 SFDVKD. Trimming took off 5 bases at V and 13 bases at J, with 23 bases between the two ends. Written as DNA, the CDR3 is TGTGCCACCAGTGGAACTAGTCTGGTTCGGGGCCCCCAGTTCTTC. Amino acid sequence: CATSGTSLVRGPQFF.

The chain joins TRBV5-1 to TRBJ1-1; possibly TRBD1 for D (5 bases). Germline loops: CDR1 SGHRS, CDR2 YFSETQ. This CDR3 region has 19 residues. V was pared by 4 bases and J by 0 bases, with 25 bases between. The CDR3 is CASSHPSVGQGLMNTEAFF. The CDR3 region has the DNA TGCGCCAGCAGCCATCCTTCAGTTGGGCAGGGACTTATGAACACTGAAGCTTTCTTT. The full variable domain, completed using reference TRBV5-1 and TRBJ1-1, is KAGVTQTPRYLIKTRGQQVTLSCSPISGHRSVSWYQQTPGQGLQFLFEYFSETQRNKGNFPGRFSGRQFSNSRSEMNVSTLELGDSALYLCASSHPSVGQGLMNTEAFFGQGTRLTVV.

This clone has a handful of counts. The chain couples TRBV5-1 to TRBJ1-1, with TRBD1 matching 7 bases. The CDR3 is 13 amino acids. Unmatched junction bases numbered 8, after V lost 4 bases and J lost 8 bases. Germline lookup yields CDR1 SGHRS and CDR2 YFSETQ. The CDR3 loop is CASSLTGVVEAFF. The CDR3 nucleotides are TGCGCCAGCAGCCTAACAGGGGTCGTAGAAGCTTTCTTT.

The genes are TRBV24-1 and TRBJ1-2; no firm D call. Looked up from germline, CDR1 is KGHDR and CDR2 is SFDVKD. With 3 bases removed from V and 5 bases from J, the gap between germline ends came to 9 bases. The CDR3 covers 13 residues. The CDR3 here is CATSDAGFYGYTF. The CDR3 region has the DNA TGTGCCACCAGTGATGCCGGGTTTTATGGCTACACCTTC.

The V and J genes are TRBV24-1 and TRBJ2-3, with 11 positions matching TRBD2. Germline CDR1 and CDR2: KGHDR and SFDVKD. Trimming removed 2 bases from V and 6 bases from J; junction bases left unmatched: 6. The CDR3 extends over 16 amino acids. CDR3 nucleotide sequence: TGTGCCACCAGTGATTATCTAGCGGGGGGATATGATACGCAGTATTTT. This gives the protein CATSDYLAGGYDTQYF.

The rearrangement links TRBV15 to TRBJ2-1; D is uncertain. V was trimmed by 0 bases and J by 10 bases, leaving 10 bases between them. CDR3 size: 13 residues. Germline V lookup: CDR1 LNHNV, CDR2 YYDKDF (reference sequence). The CDR3 bases are TGTGCCACCAGCAGAGACCTCCATCGAGAGCAGTTCTTC. It translates to CATSRDLHREQFF.

V and J are TRBV10-1 and TRBJ2-1, with 9 bases that match TRBD2. V shed 3 bases and J 6 bases; nucleotides not matched to a gene: 6. The CDR3 contains 15 residues. CDR1 and CDR2 from the germline V gene are WNHNN and SYGVQD (reference sequence). The CDR3 nucleotides read TGCGCCAGCAGTGACGGAGCGGGGGGCCTCAATGAGCAGTTCTTC. Translated: CASSDGAGGLNEQFF.

As regards this clone: At one end the junction does not follow the germline gene, possibly because of a read error. The chain links TRBV5-5 to TRBJ1-5, with a possible D match to TRBD1 (5 bases). The CDR3 has 15 residues. Germline CDR1 reads SGHKS; CDR2 reads YYEKEE (reference sequence). This CDR3 is CASSLSAGSNQLQHF. As DNA, the CDR3 is TGTGCCAGCAGCTTGTCGGCAGGGTCTAATCAGCTCCAGCATTTT.

This rearrangement joins TRBV5-1 to TRBJ2-1; 12 nucleotides align to TRBD2. The trim removed 7 bases at V and 4 bases at J, leaving 6 bases unmatched. This CDR3 region has 15 residues. CDR1 and CDR2 (germline): SGHRS, YFSETQ. CDR3 nucleotides: TGCGCCAGCCAGGTGACTAGCGGGGGATACAATGAGCAGTTCTTC. Translation: CASQVTSGGYNEQFF.

V gene TRBV9 combines with J gene TRBJ2-1; 8 bases line up with TRBD1. V lost 4 bases, J lost 4 bases, and 7 bases stayed unmatched. The CDR3 has 15 residues. Germline CDR1 reads SGDLS; CDR2 reads YYNGEE. The CDR3 reads CASSPRDRPYNEQFF. CDR3 nucleotides: TGTGCCAGCAGCCCACGGGACAGGCCTTACAATGAGCAGTTCTTC.

This chain connects TRBV6-2 or TRBV6-3 to TRBJ2-5; no definite D call. The CDR3 has 14 residues. V was pared by 6 bases and J by 7 bases, with 18 bases between. Germline CDR1 and CDR2: MNHEY and SVGEGT. This CDR3 reads CASSSVGRTGTQYF. The CDR3, as DNA: TGTGCCAGCAGCTCCGTCGGCCGAACGGGGACCCAGTACTTC.

This clone was seen a few times. V and J are TRBV27 and TRBJ1-4; TRBD1 aligns across 7 bases. This CDR3 has 16 amino acids. With V trimmed by 6 bases and J by 2 bases, 9 bases remained unmatched. In germline, CDR1 is MNHEY, CDR2 SMNVEV (reference sequence). The CDR3 nucleotides are TGTGCCAGCAGCCGCGGACAGGTGACGACTAATGAAAAACTGTTTTTT. It yields the protein CASSRGQVTTNEKLFF.

This clone has more than one count but fewer than ten. The chain couples TRBV6-5 to TRBJ1-2; D may be TRBD1 (6 bases). The CDR3 sequence is 14 residues long. V lost 7 bases, J lost 7 bases, and 19 bases lay in between. Germline CDR1 MNHEY, CDR2 SVGAGI. CDR3 sequence (DNA): TGTGCCAGCACCAGATCCCAGGGGATGGGTGGCTACACCTTC. As protein: CASTRSQGMGGYTF.

This clone showed up just once. The rearrangement links TRBV7-8 to TRBJ1-5; a possible D gene is TRBD1 (5 bases). V shed 8 bases and J shed 5 bases, with 7 bases lying between them. Germline loops: CDR1 SGHVS, CDR2 FQNEAQ. CDR3 length: 11 residues. The CDR3 reads CASGGDQPQHF. DNA of the CDR3: TGTGCCAGCGGGGGGGATCAGCCCCAGCATTTT.

The rearrangement links TRBV4-1 to TRBJ1-5, with 8 bases that match TRBD1. Germline V gene lookup returns CDR1 MGHRA and CDR2 YSYEKL. CDR3 length: 16 amino acids. Germline trimming cut 2 bases from V and 5 bases from J; bases unmatched to any gene: 8. CDR3 sequence: CASSQPPPGQDQPQHF. CDR3 nucleotide sequence: TGCGCCAGCAGCCAACCCCCCCCGGGACAGGATCAGCCCCAGCATTTT.

In DNA, the CDR3 is TGTGCCAGCAGCGAGGGGGCCGGGCCGAGCTCCTACAATGAGCAGTTCTTC. Protein product: CASSEGAGPSSYNEQFF. V gene TRBV7-8 combines with J gene TRBJ2-1, with TRBD1 matching 7 bases. The CDR3 loop spans 17 amino acids. The V gene end was trimmed by 5 bases and the J gene end by 0 bases; junction bases not matched to a gene: 10. The germline V gene encodes CDR1 SGHVS and CDR2 FQNEAQ. Full variable domain (remainder filled in from reference TRBV7-8 and TRBJ2-1): GAGVSQSPRYKVAKRGQDVALRCDPISGHVSLFWYQQALGQGPEFLTYFQNEAQLDKSGLPSDRFFAERPEGSVSTLKIQRTQQEDSAVYLCASSEGAGPSSYNEQFFGPGTRLTVL.

The genes are TRBV6-5 and TRBJ2-1; possibly TRBD1 or TRBD2 for D (5 bases each). Germline assignment: CDR1 MNHEY and CDR2 SVGAGI. The CDR3 loop spans 13 amino acids. V was trimmed by 10 bases and J by 15 bases, leaving 25 bases between them. DNA of the CDR3: TGTGCCACTTTAATATGGCAGGGAGTTGACTGGTTCTTC. This translates into CATLIWQGVDWFF.

This chain links TRBV24-1 with TRBJ2-7; D is unclear. V was shortened by 1 base and J by 4 bases, with 13 bases between the two germline ends. The CDR3 consists of 15 residues. Germline V gene lookup returns CDR1 KGHDR and CDR2 SFDVKD. CDR3 residues: CATSDFIRIVYEQYV. CDR3 in DNA: TGTGCCACCAGTGATTTTATACGGATTGTTTACGAGCAGTACGTC.

The J gene is TRBJ1-2, the V gene TRBV18, with unresolved D. This CDR3 has 13 residues. From germline, CDR1 is KGHSH and CDR2 LQKENI. Trimming cost V 1 base and J 3 bases, with 6 bases left between them. The CDR3 protein is CASSPRIDYGYTF. The DNA for the CDR3 is TGTGCCAGCTCACCACGAATAGACTATGGCTACACCTTC.

The CDR3 region has the DNA TGTGCCAGCAGGTACAGGTTTAACAATGAGCAGTTCTTC. This codes for CASRYRFNNEQFF. The chain employs TRBV12-3 or TRBV12-4 and TRBJ2-1; D might be TRBD1 (5 bases). The CDR3 has 13 amino acids. V lost 6 bases and J lost 5, with 11 bases in between.

The V and J genes are TRBV5-1 and TRBJ2-2; D is unresolved. The CDR3 spans 15 residues. Trimming shortened V by 4 bases and J by 0 bases, and 10 bases separated the two germline ends. Germline CDR1 reads SGHRS; CDR2 reads YFSETQ. CDR3 sequence: CASSRIASNTGELFF. DNA for the CDR3: TGCGCCAGCAGCAGGATAGCTTCGAACACCGGGGAGCTGTTTTTT.